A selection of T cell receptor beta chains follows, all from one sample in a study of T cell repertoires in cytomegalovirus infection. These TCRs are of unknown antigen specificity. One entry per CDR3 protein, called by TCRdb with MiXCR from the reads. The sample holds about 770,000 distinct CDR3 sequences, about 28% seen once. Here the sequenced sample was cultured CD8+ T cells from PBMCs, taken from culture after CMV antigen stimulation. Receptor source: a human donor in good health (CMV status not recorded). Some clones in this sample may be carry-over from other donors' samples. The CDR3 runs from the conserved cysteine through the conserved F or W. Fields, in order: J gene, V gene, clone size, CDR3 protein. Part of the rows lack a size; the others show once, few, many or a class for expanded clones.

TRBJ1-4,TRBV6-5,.,CASSSGTTVEKLFF
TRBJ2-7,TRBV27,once,CASSLSGDTYSYEQYF
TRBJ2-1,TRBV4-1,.,CASSQETSGLYNEQFF
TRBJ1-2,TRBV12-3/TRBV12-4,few,CASTGGEGYGYTF
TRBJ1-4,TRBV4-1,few,CASSQSLWDSEVEKLFF
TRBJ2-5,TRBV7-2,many,CASSFAGARETQYF
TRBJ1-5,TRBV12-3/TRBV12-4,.,CASSSRGGGQPQHF
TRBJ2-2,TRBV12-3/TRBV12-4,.,CASSDPLAGAHRGTGELFF
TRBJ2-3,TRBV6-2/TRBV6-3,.,CASSQSPPGRGYHTQYF
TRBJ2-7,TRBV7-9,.,CASSPKARYEQYF
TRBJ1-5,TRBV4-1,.,CASSQDQDDQPQHF
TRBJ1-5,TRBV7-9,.,CASSIGGGGDQPQHF
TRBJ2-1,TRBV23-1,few,CASSHPGLAGSYNEQFF
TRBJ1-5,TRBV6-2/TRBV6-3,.,CASSWSGNSNQPQHF
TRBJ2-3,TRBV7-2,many,CASSLNSGGAGGDTQYF
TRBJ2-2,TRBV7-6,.,CASSLEAGHGELFF
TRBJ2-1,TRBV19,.,CASSTLGGAYNEQFF
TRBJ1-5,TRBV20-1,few,CSARPYRDYSNQPQHF
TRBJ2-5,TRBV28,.,CASSHRGGNQETQYF
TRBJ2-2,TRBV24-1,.,CATSDWGGYTGELFF
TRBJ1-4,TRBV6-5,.,CASGDYWGLVLEKLFF
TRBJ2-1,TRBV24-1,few,CATSDSRGADNNEQFF
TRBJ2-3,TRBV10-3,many,CASYSGASTDTQYF
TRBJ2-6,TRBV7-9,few,CASSAPQRAYSGANVLTF
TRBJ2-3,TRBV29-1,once,CSVEEEDQARDTQYF
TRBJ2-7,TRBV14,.,CASSQDPGWEQYF
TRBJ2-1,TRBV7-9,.,CASSPRGQLHEQFF
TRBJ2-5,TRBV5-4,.,CASSPRQGIEETQYF
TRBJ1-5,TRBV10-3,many,CAISESAKGIGNQPQHF
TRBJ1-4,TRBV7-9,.,CASNDAGEGNEKLFF
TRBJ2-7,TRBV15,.,CATSLTGGYEQYF
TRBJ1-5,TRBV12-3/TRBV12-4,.,CASSPYLLIRDLSNQPQHF
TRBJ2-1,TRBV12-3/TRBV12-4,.,CASSEPGPYNEQFF
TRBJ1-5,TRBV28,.,CASTPDRVIVQPQHF
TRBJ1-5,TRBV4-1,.,CASSQEGRGGGRNQPQHF
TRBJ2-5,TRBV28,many,CASSEGLETQYF
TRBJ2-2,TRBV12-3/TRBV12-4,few,CASSTSGYTGELFF
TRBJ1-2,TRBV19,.,CASSPWDRANYGYTF
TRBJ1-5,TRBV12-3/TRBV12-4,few,CASSRQGYSNQPQHF
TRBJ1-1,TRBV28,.,CASRYTTNTEAFF
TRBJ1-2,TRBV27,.,CASSFGRQGGYTF
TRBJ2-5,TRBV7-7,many,CASSLGTVQETQYF
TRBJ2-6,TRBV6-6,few,CASSPYREYGANVLTF